This TCR beta chain was documented in a study of blood T cell repertoires in COVID-19. Study-level background: The United States, Italy and Spain were the sources of the acute and convalescent COVID-19 samples.

Original methodology: Using reference gene primer amplification, nucleated cell counts were estimated. Method: immunoSEQ multiplex PCR; TCRdb's copy keeps in-frame clones and lacks some. The D gene and trimming were derived from the DNA, and the V and J assignments and clone size from that table. The sample contains about 340,000 clones, about 86% of which appear only once. Enrollees, roughly 18 to 89 years old, lived in approximately 24 US areas. Germline CDR1 SGHAT, CDR2 FQNNGV. The CDR3 contains 14 residues. V was pared by 3 bases and J by 1 base, with 6 bases between. The chain has TRBV11-2 and TRBJ2-2; D ambiguous. The sample comprised PBMCs or T cells enriched from blood (not recorded which). The TCR originated in a woman in her thirties or forties with acute COVID-19. As DNA, the CDR3 is TGTGCCAGCAGCTTGCAGGTGAACACCGGGGAGCTGTTTTTT. Translated, it gives CASSLQVNTGELFF.